The rows below give T cell receptor beta chains drawn from one sample of a study of blood T cell repertoires in COVID-19. Repertoires were generated with immunoSEQ multiplex PCR, while TCRdb's copy carries only in-frame clones and drops some. The sample contains fewer than 250,000 clones, around 85% of which appear only once. The sequenced material came from peripheral blood. These receptors were collected from a man aged 30 to 45 with acute or convalescent COVID-19. Both conserved end residues are part of each CDR3. D genes are given only for firm matches. Clone sizes are given selectively: once, few, many, or a class where the clone is expanded.

cdr3_nt: TGCGCCAGCAGCCGCGGACAGGTGAACACCGGGGAGCTGTTTTTT
cdr3_aa: CASSRGQVNTGELFF
v_call: TRBV4-1
clone_size: few
j_call: TRBJ2-2
d_call: TRBD1

cdr3_nt: TGTGCCAGCAGTTCCGGCGGGGACAATCAGCCCCAGCATTTT
cdr3_aa: CASSSGGDNQPQHF
v_call: TRBV28
clone_size: once
j_call: TRBJ1-5
d_call: .

cdr3_nt: TGTGCCAGCAGAACCCCGGTAGCTGGCAATGAGCAGTTCTTC
cdr3_aa: CASRTPVAGNEQFF
v_call: TRBV28
clone_size: once
j_call: TRBJ2-1
d_call: .

cdr3_nt: TGTGCCAGTAGTATTACAGACTATAGCAATCAGCCCCAGCATTTT
cdr3_aa: CASSITDYSNQPQHF
v_call: TRBV19
clone_size: .
j_call: TRBJ1-5
d_call: .

cdr3_nt: TGTGCCAGCTCATCCCAGACAGGGAAGGGGCCCCAGCATTTT
cdr3_aa: CASSSQTGKGPQHF
v_call: TRBV18
clone_size: .
j_call: TRBJ1-5
d_call: TRBD1

cdr3_nt: TGTGCCAGCAGCCCGGACAGGACCTATGGCTACACCTTC
cdr3_aa: CASSPDRTYGYTF
v_call: TRBV14
clone_size: .
j_call: TRBJ1-2
d_call: TRBD1

cdr3_nt: TGTGCCAGCATCTCTTGGCTCAGGGTTTACGTGAACACTGAAGCTTTCTTT
cdr3_aa: CASISWLRVYVNTEAFF
v_call: TRBV28
clone_size: .
j_call: TRBJ1-1
d_call: .

cdr3_nt: TGTGCCAGCTCGCCCCGAGGGCCAAATAGCAATCAGCCCCAGCATTTT
cdr3_aa: CASSPRGPNSNQPQHF
v_call: TRBV18
clone_size: .
j_call: TRBJ1-5
d_call: .

cdr3_nt: TGTGCCACCAGCAGAGATTTCGGGGGTAACTATGGCTACACCTTC
cdr3_aa: CATSRDFGGNYGYTF
v_call: TRBV15
clone_size: once
j_call: TRBJ1-2
d_call: .

cdr3_nt: TGTGCCAGCACTCTAGCGGGGACGGGGGATACGCAGTATTTT
cdr3_aa: CASTLAGTGDTQYF
v_call: TRBV6-5
clone_size: .
j_call: TRBJ2-3
d_call: TRBD2

cdr3_nt: TGTGCCAGCAGCCAAGTAGGCGGTAGCTCCTACGAGCAGTACTTC
cdr3_aa: CASSQVGGSSYEQYF
v_call: TRBV3-1/TRBV3-2
clone_size: medium-sized
j_call: TRBJ2-7
d_call: .

cdr3_nt: TGTGCCAGCAGCTTAGTGGGGACAGGGGGCCTGTTGGGTATAACCTTC
cdr3_aa: CASSLVGTGGLLGITF
v_call: TRBV7-2
clone_size: .
j_call: TRBJ1-2
d_call: TRBD1

cdr3_nt: TGCGCCAGCAGTGAGGGTATAAGTCCCGGAGCCCCCTACAATGAGCAGTTCTTC
cdr3_aa: CASSEGISPGAPYNEQFF
v_call: TRBV10-2
clone_size: .
j_call: TRBJ2-1
d_call: .

cdr3_nt: TGTGCCAGCAGTTATTATAGCAATCAGCCCCAGCATTTT
cdr3_aa: CASSYYSNQPQHF
v_call: TRBV28
clone_size: many
j_call: TRBJ1-5
d_call: .

cdr3_nt: TGTGCCAGCAGCTGGTCAGGCTCTGGAAACACCATATATTTT
cdr3_aa: CASSWSGSGNTIYF
v_call: TRBV5-6
clone_size: .
j_call: TRBJ1-3
d_call: .

cdr3_nt: TGTGCCAGCTATAAGACAGGAACTGAAGGCTACACCTTC
cdr3_aa: CASYKTGTEGYTF
v_call: TRBV19
clone_size: .
j_call: TRBJ1-2
d_call: .

cdr3_nt: TGTGCCAGCTCACCACCGTCGGGTATCTATGGCTACACCTTC
cdr3_aa: CASSPPSGIYGYTF
v_call: TRBV18
clone_size: .
j_call: TRBJ1-2
d_call: .

cdr3_nt: TGTGCCACCCGGACACTGACCGGGGAGCTGTTTTTT
cdr3_aa: CATRTLTGELFF
v_call: TRBV28
clone_size: .
j_call: TRBJ2-2
d_call: .

cdr3_nt: TGTGCCAGCAGCTCGGACCGGGGCACTGAAGCTTTCTTT
cdr3_aa: CASSSDRGTEAFF
v_call: TRBV11-2
clone_size: .
j_call: TRBJ1-1
d_call: .

cdr3_nt: TGTGCCAGCAGTACAGGGTTCCTGGACCTTTACTTC
cdr3_aa: CASSTGFLDLYF
v_call: TRBV2
clone_size: .
j_call: TRBJ2-7
d_call: .

cdr3_nt: TGTGCCAGTAGTATTCCGGGACTAGCGGCTGAGCAGTTCTTC
cdr3_aa: CASSIPGLAAEQFF
v_call: TRBV19
clone_size: .
j_call: TRBJ2-1
d_call: TRBD2

cdr3_nt: TGCGCCAGCAGCTTGGACGCCAACAGGAACACTGAAGCTTTCTTT
cdr3_aa: CASSLDANRNTEAFF
v_call: TRBV5-1
clone_size: once
j_call: TRBJ1-1
d_call: .

cdr3_nt: TGTGCCTGGGACAGGGGCGATAATCAGCCCCAGCATTTT
cdr3_aa: CAWDRGDNQPQHF
v_call: TRBV30
clone_size: .
j_call: TRBJ1-5
d_call: TRBD1

cdr3_nt: TGTGCCAGCAGCTTTTCAGGGGGGACTAGCACAGATACGCAGTATTTT
cdr3_aa: CASSFSGGTSTDTQYF
v_call: TRBV11-1
clone_size: .
j_call: TRBJ2-3
d_call: .

cdr3_nt: TGTGCCAGCACTCAAACAGGGTCCCCTGAAGCTTTCTTT
cdr3_aa: CASTQTGSPEAFF
v_call: TRBV11-2
clone_size: .
j_call: TRBJ1-1
d_call: .

cdr3_nt: TGTGCCAGCAGCCACGGTCACAATCAGCCCCAGCATTTT
cdr3_aa: CASSHGHNQPQHF
v_call: TRBV3-1/TRBV3-2
clone_size: .
j_call: TRBJ1-5
d_call: .

cdr3_nt: TGCGCCAGCAGCCAAGATCGAACAGGGGGCTTGGAGACCCAGTACTTC
cdr3_aa: CASSQDRTGGLETQYF
v_call: TRBV4-1
clone_size: .
j_call: TRBJ2-5
d_call: TRBD1

cdr3_nt: TGTGCCAGCAGTTCACTCTTCTATGGCTACACCTTC
cdr3_aa: CASSSLFYGYTF
v_call: TRBV27
clone_size: .
j_call: TRBJ1-2
d_call: .

cdr3_nt: TGTGCCAGTAGTACTAGGCGGGGGGCACAAGAGACCCAGTACTTC
cdr3_aa: CASSTRRGAQETQYF
v_call: TRBV19
clone_size: once
j_call: TRBJ2-5
d_call: TRBD2

cdr3_nt: TGTGCCACCAGTGAGAGCGTATCCTACGAGCAGTACTTC
cdr3_aa: CATSESVSYEQYF
v_call: TRBV24-1
clone_size: .
j_call: TRBJ2-7
d_call: .

cdr3_nt: TGTGCCAGTAACCTATTGACGGCCTCGGGGCAGCCCCAGCATTTT
cdr3_aa: CASNLLTASGQPQHF
v_call: TRBV19
clone_size: .
j_call: TRBJ1-5
d_call: .